Listed below are T cell receptor beta chains from one sample, sequenced in a study of control samples from healthy donors and cancer patients. Profiled with immunoSEQ multiplex PCR; TCRdb holds only in-frame clones, not every one. The repertoire table contains approximately 190,000 clones. Sequenced input: blood. The receptors derive from a woman aged 30 to 39 in good health. CDR3s include the opening cysteine and the closing phenylalanine or tryptophan. D genes are given only for firm matches.

J	V	D	DNA	CDR3
TRBJ1-3	TRBV27	-	TGTGCCAGCAGGGGGGCAGGTCGCTCTGGAAACACCATATATTTT	CASRGAGRSGNTIYF
TRBJ2-5	TRBV3-1/TRBV3-2	TRBD1	TGTGCCAGCAGCCAGACAGGGGGCTTAGAGACCCAGTACTTC	CASSQTGGLETQYF
TRBJ1-2	TRBV28	-	TGTGCCAGCAATCAGCGACTCTATGGCTACACCTTC	CASNQRLYGYTF
TRBJ1-5	TRBV6-1	-	TGTGCCAGCAGTGAAGCCCTGAGAGGGAATAGAAGACAGCCCCAGCATTTT	CASSEALRGNRRQPQHF
TRBJ2-5	TRBV7-2	TRBD2	TGTGCCAGCAGCCCGGGGGGGGAGCTCGGGACCCAGTACTTC	CASSPGGELGTQYF
TRBJ1-1	TRBV2	-	TGTGCCAGCAGTGAAGTAAGGGGGATTATAGCTTTCTTT	CASSEVRGIIAFF
TRBJ1-1	TRBV7-2	TRBD1	TGTGCCAGCAGCTTAGTAGGACAGGGCACTGAAGCTTTCTTT	CASSLVGQGTEAFF
TRBJ1-2	TRBV18	-	TGTGCCAGCTCACCTCCAAATAACTATGGCTACACCTTC	CASSPPNNYGYTF
TRBJ2-3	TRBV27	TRBD2	TGTGCCAGCAGTTTCGCCAGCGGGGGGGCAGATACGCAGTATTTT	CASSFASGGADTQYF
TRBJ2-1	TRBV13	TRBD2	TGTGCCAGCAGCTTCCTAGCGGGGGGGCCCAATGAGCAGTTCTTC	CASSFLAGGPNEQFF
TRBJ1-5	TRBV27	-	TGTGCCAGCAGTTTAGCAGGGTTCAATCAGCCCCAGCATTTT	CASSLAGFNQPQHF
TRBJ2-1	TRBV5-4	TRBD1	TGTGCCAGCAGCTTGGCCGGGACAGACGTCAATGAGCAGTTCTTC	CASSLAGTDVNEQFF
TRBJ2-5	TRBV20-1	-	TGCAGTGACAGCCAAGAGACCCAGTACTTC	CSDSQETQYF
TRBJ2-7	TRBV28	-	TGTGCCAGCCCGGGTAGGGTCCGGGAGAACGAGCAGTACTTC	CASPGRVRENEQYF
TRBJ1-2	TRBV21-1	-	TGTGCCAGCCTTATACTCCACAACACATACAGGGGCGAAGGAGGTGGCTACACCTTC	CASLILHNTYRGEGGGYTF
TRBJ1-6	TRBV11-2	-	TGTGCCAGCAGCACTGGGGACCATCTTAATTCACCCCTCCACTTT	CASSTGDHLNSPLHF
TRBJ1-3	TRBV7-2	TRBD1	TGTGCCAGCAGCCCCACCCGGGACAGCGTTTTATCTGGAAACACCATATATTTT	CASSPTRDSVLSGNTIYF
TRBJ1-1	TRBV18	TRBD1	TGTGCCAGCGCGGGACAGGGGAGGAACACTGAAGCTTTCTTT	CASAGQGRNTEAFF
TRBJ2-3	TRBV7-6	-	TGTGCCAGCAGCCGGTCGGGTGCGGCAGATACGCAGTATTTT	CASSRSGAADTQYF
TRBJ1-5	TRBV7-9	-	TGTGCCAGCAGCTCTATACCGCGGGTTCTAGGGAATCAGCCCCAGCATTTT	CASSSIPRVLGNQPQHF
TRBJ2-3	TRBV9	-	TGTGCCAGCAGCGTAGCTGGGACAGATACGCAGTATTTT	CASSVAGTDTQYF
TRBJ1-1	TRBV3-1/TRBV3-2	-	TGTGCCAGCAGCCAAGCGGGGGATGGGGCTTTCTTT	CASSQAGDGAFF
TRBJ1-1	TRBV12-3/TRBV12-4	-	TGTGCCAGCAGCATTAGCCTGAACACTGAAGCTTTCTTT	CASSISLNTEAFF
TRBJ1-1	TRBV9	-	TGTGCCAGCAGCGTAGGATCCCGCGGGGGCGCTGAAGCTTTCTTT	CASSVGSRGGAEAFF
TRBJ1-3	TRBV5-1	-	TGCGCCAGCAGCTTGGCCGGGTCTCCGGGGCCCATATATTTT	CASSLAGSPGPIYF
TRBJ2-5	TRBV15	-	TGTGCCACCAGTAAGGGGACTGCGGAGACCCAGTACTTC	CATSKGTAETQYF
TRBJ2-5	TRBV7-8	TRBD2	TGTGCCAGCAGCTTACTAGCGGGGGGGCGTGAGACCCAGTACTTC	CASSLLAGGRETQYF
TRBJ1-2	TRBV6-5	-	TGTGCCAGCAGGCCGGCAGCTTATGGCTACACCTTC	CASRPAAYGYTF
TRBJ1-1	TRBV9	-	TGTGCCAGCAGCGTCACAGGGAACACTGAAGCTTTCTTT	CASSVTGNTEAFF
TRBJ1-1	TRBV27	-	TGTGCCAGCAGTAGGGAAAGGGTGGGAACTGAAGCTTTCTTT	CASSRERVGTEAFF
TRBJ2-7	TRBV10-3	-	TGTGCCATCAGTGAGGGGGGCCCCTACGAGCAGTACTTC	CAISEGGPYEQYF
TRBJ1-1	TRBV3-1/TRBV3-2	TRBD1	TGTGCCAGCAGCTTTCGTCCCTTAAGGGACAGGGGAGCTGAAGCTTTCTTT	CASSFRPLRDRGAEAFF
TRBJ2-7	TRBV27	-	TGTGCCAGCAGTTTTTCGGGGAGCGGCGGCTACGAGCAGTACTTC	CASSFSGSGGYEQYF
TRBJ1-1	TRBV29-1	TRBD1	TGCAGCGTTGGGGACAGGGCGGGCACTGAAGCTTTCTTT	CSVGDRAGTEAFF
TRBJ2-2	TRBV15	-	TGTGCCACCAGCAGAGCCCTTTCAACGGCGAACACCGGGGAGCTGTTTTTT	CATSRALSTANTGELFF
TRBJ2-5	TRBV7-2	-	TGTGCCAGCAGCTCCCGGGACTCCCGAGAGACCCAGTACTTC	CASSSRDSRETQYF
TRBJ1-6	TRBV19	TRBD1	TGTGCCAGTAGTCGGACAGGGAGCGGGAATTCACCCCTCCACTTT	CASSRTGSGNSPLHF
TRBJ2-7	TRBV2	-	TGTGCCAGCAGTCCATCCTCAACCATGTACGAGCAGTACTTC	CASSPSSTMYEQYF
TRBJ2-7	TRBV4-2	TRBD1	TGTGCCAGCAGCCAAGCTTATGCCGACAGGGGAAGGTACGAGCAGTACTTC	CASSQAYADRGRYEQYF
TRBJ1-1	TRBV6-1	TRBD1	TGTGCCAGCAGTGACGGACAGGGGGAATGGACTGAAGCTTTCTTT	CASSDGQGEWTEAFF
TRBJ2-6	TRBV6-2/TRBV6-3	-	TGTGCCAGCAGTTTCACCTCTGGGGCCAACGTCCTGACTTTC	CASSFTSGANVLTF
TRBJ1-1	TRBV5-1	TRBD1	TGCGCCAGCAGCTTCCGGACAGGACGGATTAACACTGAAGCTTTCTTT	CASSFRTGRINTEAFF
TRBJ2-1	TRBV7-9	TRBD2	TGTGCCAGCAGCTTAGGCGGGGGGGCCAATGAGCAGTTCTTC	CASSLGGGANEQFF
TRBJ2-1	TRBV7-2	-	TGTGCCAGCAGCTTGTCTTACCGGACGGACAATGAGCAGTTCTTC	CASSLSYRTDNEQFF
TRBJ1-2	TRBV30	TRBD1	TGTGCCTGGGGGGGGACAGGGCGCTATGGCTACACCTTC	CAWGGTGRYGYTF
TRBJ2-7	TRBV5-1	-	TGCGCCAGCCACCAAGAGCACAGCCTCCCCTCCTACGAGCAGTACTTC	CASHQEHSLPSYEQYF